This T cell receptor (beta chain) was identified in a study of shared clonotypes between healthy human individuals. Looking at the study overall: For every donor, three CD4 naive, three CD4 memory, two CD8 naive and one CD8 memory plates were used. Study-level points and caveats: The study drew on few donors, limiting represented genetic and exposure-history diversity.

Every one of the donors was a Caucasian adult that lived in Nashville, Tennessee. CD4+ cells yielded CD45RA+ naive and CD45RA-negative memory subsets. Concerning this clone: What it binds is not known.

TCRdb keeps only in-frame clones here, not all; method: immunoSEQ multiplex PCR. This table has over a million clones, roughly 96% appearing once. Material: naive CD4+ T cells sorted from blood. The subset was: CD45RA+ positively selected. The clonotype was recovered from a man between 25 and 39 years old in good health.

The CDR3 sequence: CASSSPGLADEQYF. CDR3 sequence (DNA): TGTGCCAGCAGCTCACCGGGACTAGCAGACGAGCAGTACTTC. The chain uses TRBV5-5 and TRBJ2-7, with TRBD2 matching 9 bases. CDR3 length: 14 amino acids. The V gene end was trimmed by 3 bases and the J gene end by 5 bases; junction bases not matched to a gene: 6. CDR1 and CDR2 from the germline V gene are SGHKS and YYEKEE (reference sequence).